This entry lists 8 T cell receptor beta chains sequenced from one sample in a study of control samples from healthy donors and cancer patients. The assay was immunoSEQ multiplex PCR, and TCRdb's table has in-frame clones only and misses some. The sample has under 110,000 clones; more than 85% are singletons. The material sequenced was blood. The receptor set was obtained from a man younger than 40 in good health.

The rearrangement joins TRBV29-1 to TRBJ1-1; D gene unclear. The CDR3 runs to 12 residues. The germline CDR1 and CDR2 sequences are SQVTM and ANQGSEA. Trimming stripped 2 bases from V and 1 base from J, with 5 bases between. CDR3 sequence (DNA): TGCAGCGTTGAAAAACAGAACACTGAAGCTTTCTTT. Translation gives CSVEKQNTEAFF.

The V call is TRBV15, the J call TRBJ1-4, with D hard to call. CDR3 length: 15 amino acids. Germline values: CDR1 LNHNV, CDR2 YYDKDF (reference sequence). The germline V and J ends were trimmed by 6 bases and 10 bases, with 21 bases remaining between them. DNA for the CDR3: TGTGCCACCAGTAAGATAGCCAAGGGAATTGGAAAACTGTTTTTT. Protein sequence: CATSKIAKGIGKLFF.

The V call is TRBV7-2, the J call TRBJ1-5; TRBD1 aligns across 8 bases. Germline V gene lookup returns CDR1 SGHTA and CDR2 FQGNSA. The length of the CDR3 is 16 residues. Losses at the gene ends were 0 bases for V and 6 bases for J; bases not matched to a gene: 7. The CDR3 sequence: CASSLAPTGVGQPQHF. In DNA form, the CDR3 reads TGTGCCAGCAGCTTAGCCCCGACAGGGGTAGGTCAGCCCCAGCATTTT. Based on the CDR3 plus reference TRBV7-2 and TRBJ1-5, the full variable domain is GAGVSQSPSNKVTEKGKDVELRCDPISGHTALYWYRQSLGQGLEFLIYFQGNSAPDKSGLPSDRFSAERTGGSVSTLTIQRTQQEDSAVYLCASSLAPTGVGQPQHFGDGTRLSIL.

The chain uses TRBV25-1 and TRBJ2-3, with D unclear. With 3 bases removed from V and 8 bases from J, the gap between germline ends came to 9 bases. The CDR3 runs 12 residues. Germline CDR1 reads MGHDK; CDR2 reads SYGVNS. In DNA form, the CDR3 reads TGTGCCAGCAGTGAGCTTGGTAGTACGCAGTATTTT. Its translation: CASSELGSTQYF.

The V gene is TRBV7-9, the J gene TRBJ2-7; 7 bases are a match to TRBD2. Unmatched junction bases numbered 9, after V lost 5 bases and J lost 2 bases. CDR1 is SEHNR, CDR2 FQNEAQ, per germline (reference sequence). The length of the CDR3 is 15 residues. The CDR3 protein is CASSPFASGAYEQYF. CDR3 nucleotide sequence: TGTGCCAGCAGCCCATTTGCTAGCGGAGCCTACGAGCAGTACTTC.

The chain recombines TRBV9 with TRBJ1-1; 8 bases align to TRBD1. The CDR3 runs to 17 residues. V gave up 3 bases and J gave up 3 bases; unmatched junction bases: 13. Per the germline V gene, CDR1 is SGDLS and CDR2 is YYNGEE. The CDR3 DNA reads TGTGCCAGCAGCGCCCTGGACAGGGATCAATGGTACACTGAAGCTTTCTTT. It is translated as CASSALDRDQWYTEAFF. The full variable domain, its missing parts supplied by reference TRBV9 and TRBJ1-1, is DSGVTQTPKHLITATGQRVTLRCSPRSGDLSVYWYQQSLDQGLQFLIQYYNGEERAKGNILERFSAQQFPDLHSELNLSSLELGDSALYFCASSALDRDQWYTEAFFGQGTRLTVV.

The chain has TRBV7-2 and TRBJ2-5; D is uncertain. Looked up from germline, CDR1 is SGHTA and CDR2 is FQGNSA. V was clipped by 1 base and J by 1 base, with 10 bases between them. The CDR3 has 15 amino acids. CDR3: CASSLGVPVQETQYF. The CDR3 DNA reads as TGTGCCAGCAGCTTAGGGGTTCCCGTCCAAGAGACCCAGTACTTC.

The chain employs TRBV3-1 (or the pseudogene TRBV3-2) and TRBJ2-7; D is possibly TRBD1 or TRBD2 (5 bases each). The CDR3 loop spans 14 amino acids. V was clipped by 4 bases and J by 2 bases, with 12 bases between them. Per germline, CDR1 LGHDT and CDR2 YNNKEL (reference sequence). CDR3 loop: CASSREVGAYEQYV. CDR3 DNA sequence: TGTGCCAGCAGCCGAGAGGTGGGGGCCTACGAGCAGTACGTC.